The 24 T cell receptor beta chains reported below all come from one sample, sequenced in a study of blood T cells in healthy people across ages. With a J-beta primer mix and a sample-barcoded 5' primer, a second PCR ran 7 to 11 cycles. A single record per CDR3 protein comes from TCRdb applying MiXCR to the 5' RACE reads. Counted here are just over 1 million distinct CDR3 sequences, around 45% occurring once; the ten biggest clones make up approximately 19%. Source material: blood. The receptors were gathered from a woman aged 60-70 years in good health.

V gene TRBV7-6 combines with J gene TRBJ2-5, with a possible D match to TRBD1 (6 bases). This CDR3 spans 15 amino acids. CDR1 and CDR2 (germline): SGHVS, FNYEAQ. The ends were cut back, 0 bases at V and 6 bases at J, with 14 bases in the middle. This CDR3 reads CASSLAGSWGQTQYF. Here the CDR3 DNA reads TGTGCCAGCAGCTTAGCGGGTTCGTGGGGGCAGACCCAGTACTTC.

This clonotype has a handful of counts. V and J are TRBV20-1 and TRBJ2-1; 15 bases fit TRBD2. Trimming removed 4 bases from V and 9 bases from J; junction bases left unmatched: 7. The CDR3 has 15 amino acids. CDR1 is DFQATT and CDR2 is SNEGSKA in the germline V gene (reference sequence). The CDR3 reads CSATPGLAGGVEQFF. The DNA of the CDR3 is TGCAGTGCTACACCGGGACTAGCGGGAGGTGTTGAGCAGTTCTTC.

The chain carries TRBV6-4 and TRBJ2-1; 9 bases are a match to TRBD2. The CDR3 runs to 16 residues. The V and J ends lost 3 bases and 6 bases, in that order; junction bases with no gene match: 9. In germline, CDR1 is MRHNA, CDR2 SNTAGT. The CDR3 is CASSEGIAGAGNEQFF. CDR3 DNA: TGTGCCAGCAGTGAGGGCATAGCGGGAGCGGGCAATGAGCAGTTCTTC.

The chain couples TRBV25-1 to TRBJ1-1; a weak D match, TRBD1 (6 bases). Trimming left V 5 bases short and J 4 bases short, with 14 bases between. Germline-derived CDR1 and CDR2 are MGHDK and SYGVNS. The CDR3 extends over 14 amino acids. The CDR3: CASSPLRGSTEAFF. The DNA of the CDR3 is TGTGCCAGCAGTCCTCTCAGGGGTAGCACTGAAGCTTTCTTT. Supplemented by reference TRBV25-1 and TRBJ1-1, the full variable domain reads EADIYQTPRYLVIGTGKKITLECSQTMGHDKMYWYQQDPGMELHLIHYSYGVNSTEKGDLSSESTVSRIRTEHFPLTLESARPSHTSQYLCASSPLRGSTEAFFGQGTRLTVV.

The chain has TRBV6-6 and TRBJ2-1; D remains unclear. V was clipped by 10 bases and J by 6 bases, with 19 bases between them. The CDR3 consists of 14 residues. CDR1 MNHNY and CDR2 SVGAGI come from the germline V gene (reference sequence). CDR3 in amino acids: CATRTASLGNEQFF. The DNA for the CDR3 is TGTGCCACTCGAACAGCCTCATTGGGCAATGAGCAGTTCTTC.

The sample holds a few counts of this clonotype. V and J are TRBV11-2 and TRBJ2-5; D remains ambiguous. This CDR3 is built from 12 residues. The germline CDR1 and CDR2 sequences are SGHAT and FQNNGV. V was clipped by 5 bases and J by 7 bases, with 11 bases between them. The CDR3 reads CASSPERLTQYF. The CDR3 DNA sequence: TGTGCCAGCAGCCCCGAGAGGTTGACCCAGTACTTC.

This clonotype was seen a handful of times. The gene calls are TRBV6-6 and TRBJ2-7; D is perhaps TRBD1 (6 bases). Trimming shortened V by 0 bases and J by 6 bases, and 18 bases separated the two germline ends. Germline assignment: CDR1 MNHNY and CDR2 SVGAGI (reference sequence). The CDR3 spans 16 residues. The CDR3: CASSYSRSTGSGEQYF. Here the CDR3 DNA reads TGTGCCAGCAGTTACTCGAGAAGTACAGGGTCGGGCGAGCAGTACTTC.

The CDR3 loop reads CASSLPQGGGYEQYF. DNA for the CDR3: TGTGCCAGCAGTTTACCACAGGGGGGGGGCTACGAGCAGTACTTC. This chain links TRBV12-3 or TRBV12-4 with TRBJ2-7, with D tentatively TRBD1 (8 bases). CDR3 length equals 15 residues. V lost 2 bases and J lost 3, with 14 bases in between.

Here the CDR3 reads CASSDYGGETDTQYF. Here the CDR3 DNA reads TGTGCCAGCAGTGACTATGGCGGGGAAACAGATACGCAGTATTTT. V gene TRBV6-2 or TRBV6-3 combines with J gene TRBJ2-3, with a tentative D call TRBD2 (6 bases). Trimming shortened V by 5 bases and J by 3 bases, and 15 bases separated the two germline ends. This CDR3 spans 15 amino acids. Looked up from germline, CDR1 is MNHEY and CDR2 is SVGEGT.

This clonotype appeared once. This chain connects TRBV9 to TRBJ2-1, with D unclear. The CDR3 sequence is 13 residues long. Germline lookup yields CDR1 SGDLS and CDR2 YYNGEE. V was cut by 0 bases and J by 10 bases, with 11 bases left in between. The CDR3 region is CASSVGQAYEQFF. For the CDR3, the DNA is TGTGCCAGCAGCGTAGGTCAGGCGTACGAGCAGTTCTTC.

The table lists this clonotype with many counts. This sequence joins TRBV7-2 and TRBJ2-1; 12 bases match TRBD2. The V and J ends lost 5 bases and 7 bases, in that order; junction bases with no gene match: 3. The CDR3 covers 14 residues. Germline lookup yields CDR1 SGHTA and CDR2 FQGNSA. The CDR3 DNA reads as TGTGCCAGCAGCACCGGGACTAGCGGGAATGAGCAGTTCTTC. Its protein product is CASSTGTSGNEQFF. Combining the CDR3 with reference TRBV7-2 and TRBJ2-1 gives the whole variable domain GAGVSQSPSNKVTEKGKDVELRCDPISGHTALYWYRQSLGQGLEFLIYFQGNSAPDKSGLPSDRFSAERTGGSVSTLTIQRTQQEDSAVYLCASSTGTSGNEQFFGPGTRLTVL.

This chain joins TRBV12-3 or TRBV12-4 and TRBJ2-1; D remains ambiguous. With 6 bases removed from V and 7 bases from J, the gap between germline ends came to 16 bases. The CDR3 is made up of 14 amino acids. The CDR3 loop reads CASSPRRVANEQFF. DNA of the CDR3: TGTGCCAGCAGCCCCCGTAGGGTTGCAAATGAGCAGTTCTTC.

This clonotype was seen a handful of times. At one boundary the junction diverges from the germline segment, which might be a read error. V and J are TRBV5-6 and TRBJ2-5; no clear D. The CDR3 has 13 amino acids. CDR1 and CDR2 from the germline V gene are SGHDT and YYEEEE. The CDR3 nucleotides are TGTGCCTGCAGCCTTGGTTACCAAGAGACCCAGTACTTC. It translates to CACSLGYQETQYF. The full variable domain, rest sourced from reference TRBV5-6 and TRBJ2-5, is DAGVTQSPTHLIKTRGQQVTLRCSPKSGHDTVSWYQQALGQGPQFIFQYYEEEERQRGNFPDRFSGHQFPNYSSELNVNALLLGDSALYLCACSLGYQETQYFGPGTRLLVL.

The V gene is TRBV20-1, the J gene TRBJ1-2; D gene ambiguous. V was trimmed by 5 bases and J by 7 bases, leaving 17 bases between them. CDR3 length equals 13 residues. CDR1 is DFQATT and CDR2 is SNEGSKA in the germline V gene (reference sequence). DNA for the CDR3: TGCAGTGCTCGCAAGACACTAGGAGGTGGCTACACCTTC. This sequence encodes CSARKTLGGGYTF.

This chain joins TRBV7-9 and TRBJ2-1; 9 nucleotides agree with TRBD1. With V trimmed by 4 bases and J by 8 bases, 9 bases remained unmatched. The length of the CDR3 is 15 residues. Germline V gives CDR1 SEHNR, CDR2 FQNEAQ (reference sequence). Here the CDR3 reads CASSSGQGLMYEQFF. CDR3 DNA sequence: TGTGCCAGCAGCTCCGGACAGGGGCTCATGTATGAGCAGTTCTTC.

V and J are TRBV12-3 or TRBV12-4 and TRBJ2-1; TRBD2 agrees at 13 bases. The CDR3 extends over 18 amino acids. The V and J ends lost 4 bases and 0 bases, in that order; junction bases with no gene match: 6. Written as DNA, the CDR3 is TGTGCCAGCAGTTGGACTAGCGGGAGCCGCAGCTCCTACAATGAGCAGTTCTTC. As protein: CASSWTSGSRSSYNEQFF.

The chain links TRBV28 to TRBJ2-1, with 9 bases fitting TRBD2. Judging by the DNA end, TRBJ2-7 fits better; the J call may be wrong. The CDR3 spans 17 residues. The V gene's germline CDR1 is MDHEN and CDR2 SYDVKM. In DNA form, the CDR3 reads TGTGCCAGCAGTATTAGCCCGAGCGGGAGGTTTTACAATGAGCAGTACTTC. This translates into CASSISPSGRFYNEQYF.

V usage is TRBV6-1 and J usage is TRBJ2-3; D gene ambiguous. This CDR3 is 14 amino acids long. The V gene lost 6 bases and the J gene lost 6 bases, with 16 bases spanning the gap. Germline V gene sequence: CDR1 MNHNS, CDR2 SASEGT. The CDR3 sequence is CASRSTQYGDTQYF. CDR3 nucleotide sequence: TGTGCCAGCAGGAGCACTCAGTACGGGGATACGCAGTATTTT.

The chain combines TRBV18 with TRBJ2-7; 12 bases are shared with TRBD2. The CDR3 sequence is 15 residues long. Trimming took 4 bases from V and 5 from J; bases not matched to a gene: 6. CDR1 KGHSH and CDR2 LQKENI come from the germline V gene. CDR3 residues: CASSRSTSGRNEQYF. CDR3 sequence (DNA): TGTGCCAGCTCACGGAGTACTAGCGGGAGGAACGAGCAGTACTTC. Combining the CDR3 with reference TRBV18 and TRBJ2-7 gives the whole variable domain NAGVMQNPRHLVRRRGQEARLRCSPMKGHSHVYWYRQLPEEGLKFMVYLQKENIIDESGMPKERFSAEFPKEGPSILRIQQVVRGDSAAYFCASSRSTSGRNEQYFGPGTRLTVT.

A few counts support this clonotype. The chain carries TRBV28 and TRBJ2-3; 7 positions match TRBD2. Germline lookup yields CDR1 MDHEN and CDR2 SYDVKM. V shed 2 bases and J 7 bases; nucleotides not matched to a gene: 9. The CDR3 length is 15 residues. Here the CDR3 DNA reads TGTGCCAGCAGTTTAAGATGGCGGGAGTTGAATACGCAGTATTTT. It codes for CASSLRWRELNTQYF.

The CDR3 here is CASSLGSGGAQETQYF. The CDR3 DNA follows: TGTGCCAGCAGCTTAGGTTCCGGCGGGGCCCAAGAGACCCAGTACTTC. V gene TRBV7-2 combines with J gene TRBJ2-5, with a possible D match to TRBD2 (6 bases). The V gene's germline CDR1 is SGHTA and CDR2 FQGNSA. The CDR3 extends over 16 amino acids. V was trimmed by 1 base and J by 1 base, leaving 13 bases between them.

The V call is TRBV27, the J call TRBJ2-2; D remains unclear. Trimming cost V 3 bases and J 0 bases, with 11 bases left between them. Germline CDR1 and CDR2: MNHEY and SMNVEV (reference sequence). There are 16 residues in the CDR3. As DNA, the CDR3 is TGTGCCAGCAGTTTCACCCAGGCCTCGAACACCGGGGAGCTGTTTTTT. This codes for CASSFTQASNTGELFF.

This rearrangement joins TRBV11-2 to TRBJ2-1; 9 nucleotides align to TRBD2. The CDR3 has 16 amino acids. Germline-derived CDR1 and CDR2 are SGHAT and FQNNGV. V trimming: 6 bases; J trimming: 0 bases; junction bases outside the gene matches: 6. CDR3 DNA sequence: TGTGCCAGCAGACCCCTAGCGGGAAGCTCCTACAATGAGCAGTTCTTC. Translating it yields CASRPLAGSSYNEQFF. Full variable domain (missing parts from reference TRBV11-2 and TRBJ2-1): EAGVAQSPRYKIIEKRQSVAFWCNPISGHATLYWYQQILGQGPKLLIQFQNNGVVDDSQLPKDRFSAERLKGVDSTLKIQPAKLEDSAVYLCASRPLAGSSYNEQFFGPGTRLTVL.

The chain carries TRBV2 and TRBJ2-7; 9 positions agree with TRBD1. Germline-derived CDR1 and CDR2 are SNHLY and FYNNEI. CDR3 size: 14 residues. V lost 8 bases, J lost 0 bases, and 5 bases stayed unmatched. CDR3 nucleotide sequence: TGTGCCAGCCGGGACAGGGTGAGCTCCTACGAGCAGTACTTC. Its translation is CASRDRVSSYEQYF.